The text below deals with one T cell receptor beta chain. This entry comes from a study of OX40 agonist ivuxolimab in advanced cancers. Germline V gives CDR1 SGDLS, CDR2 YYNGEE. The CDR3 length is 17 residues. The junction had 11 bases not matched to a gene; V was cut back by 3 bases and J by 3 bases. This table comes from immunoSEQ multiplex PCR, and its TCRdb copy is limited to in-frame clones, with some not included. Found here are some 80,000 clones, around 92% of them singletons; the top ten hold 6.5% to 9.5%. The source is an adult with an advanced solid tumor such as melanoma, head and neck, liver or kidney cancer. The chain combines TRBV9 with TRBJ1-2, with 10 bases lining up with TRBD1. The input for sequencing was CD4+ or CD8+ T cells sorted from blood, taken in a trial of the OX40 agonist ivuxolimab. The CDR3 DNA reads TGTGCCAGCAGCGCCTACGATGGGACAGGGGTCGACTATGGCTACACCTTC. Translating gives CASSAYDGTGVDYGYTF.